The 32 T cell receptor beta chains reported below all come from one sample, sequenced in a study of blood T cell repertoires in COVID-19. TCRdb's copy holds only in-frame clones and misses some; the assay was immunoSEQ multiplex PCR. Among around 200,000 clones listed, 80% to 90% were seen once. Sequencing input: PBMCs or T cells enriched from blood (not recorded which). These receptors were collected from a woman aged 40 to 50 with acute COVID-19.

The chain carries TRBV7-8 and TRBJ2-4; D possibly corresponds to TRBD2 (5 bases). The V end was cut by 5 bases, the J end by 1 base, with 15 bases between. Germline V gene sequence: CDR1 SGHVS, CDR2 FQNEAQ. This CDR3 is 16 amino acids long. The CDR3 nucleotides read TGTGCCAGCAGCCCCAGTATTCCGGGGGCCAAAAACATTCAGTACTTC. It translates to CASSPSIPGAKNIQYF.

The rearrangement joins TRBV2 to TRBJ2-5, with 7 bases lining up with TRBD2. The length of the CDR3 is 15 residues. CDR1 and CDR2 from the germline V gene are SNHLY and FYNNEI. V shed 3 bases, J shed 5 bases, and the junction held 9 bases outside the gene matches. This CDR3 is CASSDGTKVEETQYF. The CDR3 DNA reads TGTGCCAGCAGTGACGGGACTAAGGTAGAGGAGACCCAGTACTTC. Looking up the rest from reference TRBV2 and TRBJ2-5 gives the full variable domain: EPEVTQTPSHQVTQMGQEVILRCVPISNHLYFYWYRQILGQKVEFLVSFYNNEISEKSEIFDDQFSVERPDGSNFTLKIRSTKLEDSAMYFCASSDGTKVEETQYFGPGTRLLVL.

This clone was found a few times. The chain carries TRBV5-6 and TRBJ1-2, with unresolved D. The V end lost 0 bases, the J end lost 4 bases, and 10 bases lay between the germline ends. Germline V CDR1 and CDR2: SGHDT, YYEEEE. The CDR3 runs 14 residues. The CDR3 spells CASSLGRMLYGYTF. The DNA of the CDR3 is TGTGCCAGCAGCTTGGGGCGGATGCTCTATGGCTACACCTTC.

The rearrangement uses TRBV4-3 and TRBJ2-1; D call uncertain. The V gene lost 1 base and the J gene lost 8 bases, with 12 bases spanning the gap. The CDR3 consists of 14 residues. The germline gives CDR1 LGHNA, CDR2 YSLEER. The CDR3 region is CASSQVRPEDEQFF. The DNA for the CDR3 is TGCGCCAGCAGCCAAGTCCGGCCTGAGGATGAGCAGTTCTTC.

This clone was seen a single time. V and J are TRBV5-1 and TRBJ2-1, with 9 nucleotides matching TRBD2. Germline loops: CDR1 SGHRS, CDR2 YFSETQ. This CDR3 is built from 17 residues. The V segment lost 2 bases and the J segment 3 bases; nucleotides outside the gene matches: 9. The CDR3 DNA sequence: TGCGCCAGCAGCTTTAGCGGGGGCCCCCTCATCTACAATGAGCAGTTCTTC. Translation gives CASSFSGGPLIYNEQFF.

CDR3 region: CASSLLRDYSYNEQFF. DNA for the CDR3: TGTGCCAGCAGCCTACTCCGGGACTACTCATACAATGAGCAGTTCTTC. This chain joins TRBV11-2 and TRBJ2-1; the match to TRBD2 covers 7 bases. The CDR3 runs 16 residues. V lost 5 bases, J lost 4 bases, and 11 bases stayed unmatched. Germline V gene data show CDR1 as SGHAT and CDR2 as FQNNGV. Filled out from reference TRBV11-2 and TRBJ2-1, the complete variable domain reads EAGVAQSPRYKIIEKRQSVAFWCNPISGHATLYWYQQILGQGPKLLIQFQNNGVVDDSQLPKDRFSAERLKGVDSTLKIQPAKLEDSAVYLCASSLLRDYSYNEQFFGPGTRLTVL.

The gene calls are TRBV12-5 and TRBJ1-1, with unresolved D. The CDR3 totals 16 residues. V lost 1 base and J 0 bases, leaving 12 bases between the germline ends. Germline CDR1 LGHNT, CDR2 FRNRAP. CDR3 residues: CASGLGRGGMNTEAFF. In DNA form, the CDR3 reads TGTGCTAGTGGTTTGGGTAGAGGAGGGATGAACACTGAAGCTTTCTTT.

CDR3 sequence reads: CASSQADSPGSYEQYF. The CDR3 bases are TGCGCCAGCAGCCAAGCGGACAGCCCCGGGTCCTACGAGCAGTACTTC. The rearrangement links TRBV4-1 to TRBJ2-7; D might be TRBD1 (6 bases). Germline V gene lookup returns CDR1 MGHRA and CDR2 YSYEKL. This CDR3 is built from 16 residues. With 1 base removed from V and 1 base from J, the gap between germline ends came to 14 bases.

The V call is TRBV3-1 (or the pseudogene TRBV3-2), the J call TRBJ1-6; D unclear. CDR3 length: 14 amino acids. V lost 0 bases, J lost 10 bases, and 10 bases lay in between. Germline V CDR1 and CDR2: LGHDT, YNNKEL (reference sequence). CDR3 residues: CASSQEGTVSPLHF. The CDR3 coding sequence is TGTGCCAGCAGCCAAGAAGGTACAGTATCACCCCTCCACTTT.

The chain uses TRBV28 and TRBJ1-2; D is ambiguous. The CDR3 runs 15 residues. Trimming removed 1 base at V and 4 bases at J, with 13 bases between. From germline, CDR1 is MDHEN and CDR2 SYDVKM. DNA of the CDR3: TGTGCCAGCAGTTTATCGACTTTGGTCTCCTATGGCTACACCTTC. As protein: CASSLSTLVSYGYTF.

The chain carries TRBV3-1 (or the pseudogene TRBV3-2) and TRBJ2-7, with D possibly matching TRBD1 (5 bases). Germline V gives CDR1 LGHDT, CDR2 YNNKEL (reference sequence). The V end was cut by 1 base, the J end by 2 bases, with 15 bases between. The CDR3 spans 16 residues. Here the CDR3 reads CASSQVPQTGAYEQYF. CDR3 in DNA: TGTGCCAGCAGCCAAGTTCCGCAAACAGGAGCCTACGAGCAGTACTTC.

The V and J genes are TRBV28 and TRBJ2-7; 9 nucleotides line up with TRBD1. This CDR3 spans 14 amino acids. Unmatched junction bases numbered 7, after V lost 1 base and J lost 9 bases. Germline V gene sequence: CDR1 MDHEN, CDR2 SYDVKM. The CDR3 is CASSLYTPDRGQYF. The CDR3 DNA sequence: TGTGCCAGCAGTTTATATACCCCGGACAGGGGGCAGTACTTC.

As DNA, the CDR3 is TGTGCCAGCAGCTTGGGTCAGGGGTGGAATGCGCAGTATTTT. Amino acid sequence: CASSLGQGWNAQYF. The chain links TRBV5-6 to TRBJ2-3, with D perhaps matching TRBD1 (6 bases). The CDR3 runs 14 residues. V was trimmed by 0 bases and J by 10 bases, leaving 15 bases between them. Germline V lookup: CDR1 SGHDT, CDR2 YYEEEE. The full variable domain, rest sourced from reference TRBV5-6 and TRBJ2-3, is DAGVTQSPTHLIKTRGQQVTLRCSPKSGHDTVSWYQQALGQGPQFIFQYYEEEERQRGNFPDRFSGHQFPNYSSELNVNALLLGDSALYLCASSLGQGWNAQYFGPGTRLTVL.

This sequence joins TRBV7-9 and TRBJ1-1, with D perhaps matching TRBD1 (5 bases). The CDR3 has 15 amino acids. Trimming stripped 1 base from V and 4 bases from J, with 13 bases between. The germline gives CDR1 SEHNR, CDR2 FQNEAQ (reference sequence). The DNA for the CDR3 is TGTGCCAGCAGCTTAGGCTCCGGAGGGGCCACTGAAGCTTTCTTT. Translated: CASSLGSGGATEAFF.

V usage is TRBV9 and J usage is TRBJ1-6; perhaps TRBD1 as D (6 bases). V was clipped by 0 bases and J by 9 bases, with 13 bases between them. CDR3 length equals 15 residues. Germline V gene lookup returns CDR1 SGDLS and CDR2 YYNGEE. Written as DNA, the CDR3 is TGTGCCAGCAGCGTAGCTCCGACGACAGGTTCACCCCTCCACTTT. The encoded protein is CASSVAPTTGSPLHF. Based on the CDR3 plus reference TRBV9 and TRBJ1-6, the full variable domain is DSGVTQTPKHLITATGQRVTLRCSPRSGDLSVYWYQQSLDQGLQFLIQYYNGEERAKGNILERFSAQQFPDLHSELNLSSLELGDSALYFCASSVAPTTGSPLHFGNGTRLTVT.

The genes are TRBV2 and TRBJ2-1; D is possibly TRBD2 (6 bases). CDR3 length: 12 amino acids. V shed 7 bases and J shed 8 bases, with 12 bases lying between them. From germline, CDR1 is SNHLY and CDR2 FYNNEI. In DNA form, the CDR3 reads TGTGCCAGCACCCACGGGACTTATGAGCAGTTCTTC. As protein: CASTHGTYEQFF.

The chain links TRBV2 to TRBJ2-7; a possible D gene is TRBD2 (6 bases). The CDR3 loop spans 16 amino acids. The germline V and J ends were trimmed by 2 bases and 0 bases, with 14 bases remaining between them. From germline, CDR1 is SNHLY and CDR2 FYNNEI. CDR3 loop: CASSELARGTSYEQYF. CDR3 in DNA: TGTGCCAGCAGTGAACTAGCGCGCGGAACCTCCTACGAGCAGTACTTC.

The chain's CDR3 is CASSGDRAIQETQYF. CDR3 nucleotide sequence: TGTGCCAGCAGTGGGGACAGGGCCATCCAAGAGACCCAGTACTTC. The chain carries TRBV2 and TRBJ2-5, with 9 bases lining up with TRBD1. V shed 4 bases, J shed 1 base, and the junction held 4 bases outside the gene matches. Germline V gives CDR1 SNHLY, CDR2 FYNNEI. This CDR3 has 15 amino acids.

In this sample, this clone turned up once. The rearrangement joins TRBV6-2 or TRBV6-3 to TRBJ1-5, with TRBD1 identical over 8 bases. Germline V gene sequence: CDR1 MNHEY, CDR2 SVGEGT. Trimming took 4 bases from V and 0 from J; bases not matched to a gene: 8. The CDR3 extends over 17 amino acids. The CDR3 nucleotides read TGTGCCAGCAGTTTCGGGACAGGCATTTATAGCAATCAGCCCCAGCATTTT. This gives the protein CASSFGTGIYSNQPQHF.

The V gene is TRBV6-5, the J gene TRBJ1-5, with 11 bases aligning to TRBD1. The CDR3 is made up of 15 amino acids. J lost 6 bases, V lost 6 bases, and 7 bases had no gene match. CDR1 and CDR2 from the germline V gene are MNHEY and SVGAGI. CDR3 DNA sequence: TGTGCCAGCAGGCCGGGACAGGGGGTTTTTCAGCCCCAGCATTTT. Encoded protein: CASRPGQGVFQPQHF.

This chain links TRBV4-1 with TRBJ2-3, with a possible D match to TRBD1 (5 bases). This CDR3 has 14 residues. V was trimmed by 5 bases and J by 2 bases, leaving 11 bases between them. Germline CDR1 MGHRA, CDR2 YSYEKL. The CDR3 DNA follows: TGCGCCAGCAGCTTTGACAGCCTCACAGATACGCAGTATTTT. It specifies CASSFDSLTDTQYF.

This clone was seen only once. The DNA for the CDR3 is TGTGCCAGCTCACGCGGGATAGCGGGGGACAATGAGCAGTTCTTC. This gives the protein CASSRGIAGDNEQFF. The gene calls are TRBV18 and TRBJ2-1; 9 bases map to TRBD2. Per germline, CDR1 KGHSH and CDR2 LQKENI. V gave up 4 bases and J gave up 5 bases; unmatched junction bases: 6. The CDR3 has 15 amino acids.

The chain carries TRBV30 and TRBJ1-5; D is perhaps TRBD1 (5 bases). Germline V gene lookup returns CDR1 GTSNPN and CDR2 SVGIG (reference sequence). This CDR3 is built from 14 residues. Trimming pared 0 bases from V and 7 bases from J, leaving 13 bases between. As DNA, the CDR3 is TGTGCCTGGAGTGTATTGGGGCAGGGCCAGCCCCAGCATTTT. This encodes CAWSVLGQGQPQHF.

The chain links TRBV30 to TRBJ1-1; D call uncertain. The CDR3 is made up of 14 amino acids. CDR1 GTSNPN and CDR2 SVGIG come from the germline V gene (reference sequence). V was trimmed by 3 bases and J by 2 bases, leaving 13 bases between them. The CDR3 DNA follows: TGTGCCTGGAGCCCCGTGTTTACTAACACTGAAGCTTTCTTT. This gives the protein CAWSPVFTNTEAFF.

The genes are TRBV28 and TRBJ1-2; TRBD1 aligns across 7 bases. The germline gives CDR1 MDHEN, CDR2 SYDVKM. CDR3 length: 14 residues. J gave up 4 bases and V 6 bases, and 8 bases lay outside the gene matches. The CDR3 region has the DNA TGTGCCAGCAGGACTCAGGACAGGACCTATGGCTACACCTTC. Translating gives CASRTQDRTYGYTF.

The V and J genes are TRBV27 and TRBJ2-1, with 10 nucleotides matching TRBD2. The CDR3 extends over 16 amino acids. J lost 0 bases, V lost 7 bases, and 6 bases had no gene match. CDR1 MNHEY and CDR2 SMNVEV come from the germline V gene (reference sequence). The CDR3 DNA reads TGTGCCAGCATTGCTAGCGGGGGATCCTCCTACAATGAGCAGTTCTTC. Protein: CASIASGGSSYNEQFF.

The J gene is TRBJ2-1, the V gene TRBV27, with 8 bases aligning to TRBD2. The CDR3 extends over 17 amino acids. Germline CDR1 reads MNHEY; CDR2 reads SMNVEV (reference sequence). V shed 2 bases and J 6 bases; nucleotides not matched to a gene: 12. The CDR3 spells CASSLASPGLVSNEQFF. The CDR3 region has the DNA TGTGCCAGCAGTTTAGCGTCCCCGGGACTAGTTTCCAATGAGCAGTTCTTC.

The genes are TRBV3-1 (or the pseudogene TRBV3-2) and TRBJ2-3; 9 bases are a match to TRBD2. The CDR3 has 15 amino acids. Germline V CDR1 and CDR2: LGHDT, YNNKEL (reference sequence). Trimming cost V 6 bases and J 2 bases; bases outside gene matches: 6. The CDR3 sequence: CASRQSGGFTDTQYF. CDR3 nucleotides: TGTGCCAGCAGACAAAGCGGGGGGTTCACAGATACGCAGTATTTT.

The chain couples TRBV27 to TRBJ2-2; D is unclear. The V gene lost 6 bases and the J gene lost 3 bases, with 14 bases spanning the gap. The V gene's germline CDR1 is MNHEY and CDR2 SMNVEV (reference sequence). This CDR3 is built from 15 residues. CDR3 sequence: CASRGVSSYTGELFF. The CDR3 DNA follows: TGTGCCAGCAGGGGCGTTAGTAGTTACACCGGGGAGCTGTTTTTT.

This chain uses TRBV29-1 with TRBJ2-5; 9 nucleotides match TRBD1. This CDR3 is built from 13 residues. Germline CDR1 and CDR2: SQVTM and ANQGSEA. J was trimmed by 4 bases and V by 7 bases; bases with no gene match: 7. The CDR3 coding sequence is TGCAGCGCAACCGGGACAGGGCTAGAGACCCAGTACTTC. Its translation is CSATGTGLETQYF.

This sequence joins TRBV3-1 (or the pseudogene TRBV3-2) and TRBJ2-7, with 8 bases fitting TRBD2. V was pared by 3 bases and J by 6 bases, with 4 bases of the junction left unmatched. The germline CDR1 and CDR2 sequences are LGHDT and YNNKEL (reference sequence). The CDR3 extends over 13 amino acids. DNA of the CDR3: TGTGCCAGCAGCCAGGCCCGGGAGGGCGAGCAGTACTTC. Its translation: CASSQAREGEQYF.

The chain recombines TRBV7-9 with TRBJ2-4; the D gene is possibly TRBD2 (6 bases). Germline V lookup: CDR1 SEHNR, CDR2 FQNEAQ (reference sequence). Trimming shortened V by 1 base and J by 9 bases, and 10 bases separated the two germline ends. The CDR3 has 13 residues. CDR3 sequence: CASSLGGGGIQYF. The DNA of the CDR3 is TGTGCCAGCAGCTTAGGTGGGGGAGGCATTCAGTACTTC.